This TCR beta chain was identified during a study of CD8+ T cells in alopecia areata. For the study at large: The study gave treated patients oral tofacitinib at 5 to 10 mg twice daily. The duration of tofacitinib was 6 to 18 months, with 6 months off drug afterward. General study results and limits: Against the mouse data, patients shared TCRs less clearly, possibly for HLA reasons.

Germline V gene data show CDR1 as SGHRS and CDR2 as YFSETQ. This CDR3 has 14 residues. Trimming pared 0 bases from V and 1 base from J, leaving 7 bases between. Reverse transcription of extracted RNA yielded cDNA, which provided the sequencing template. Clones were read by immunoSEQ multiplex PCR, and TCRdb kept only the in-frame ones, dropping some. Of some 150,000 clones listed, about 70% are singletons. This clone has a handful of counts. Its antigen is not known. The TCR was taken from a human donor with alopecia areata. This sample comprised CD8+ T cells sorted from blood, obtained at week 0. This chain connects TRBV5-1 to TRBJ1-1; weak D call: TRBD1 (6 bases). The CDR3, as DNA: TGCGCCAGCAGCTTGGAAGGGGGGAACACTGAAGCTTTCTTT. It codes for CASSLEGGNTEAFF.